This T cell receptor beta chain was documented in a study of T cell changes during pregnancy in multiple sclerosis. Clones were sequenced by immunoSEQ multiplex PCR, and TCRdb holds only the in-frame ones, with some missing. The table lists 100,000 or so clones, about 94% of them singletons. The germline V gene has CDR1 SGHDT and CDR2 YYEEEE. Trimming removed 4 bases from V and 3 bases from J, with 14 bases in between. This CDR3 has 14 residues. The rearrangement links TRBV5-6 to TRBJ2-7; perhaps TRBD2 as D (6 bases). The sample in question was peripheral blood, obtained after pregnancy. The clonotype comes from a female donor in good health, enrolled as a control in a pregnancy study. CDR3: CASSPLAKGYEQYF. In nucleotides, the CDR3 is TGTGCCAGCAGCCCACTAGCTAAGGGCTACGAGCAGTACTTC.